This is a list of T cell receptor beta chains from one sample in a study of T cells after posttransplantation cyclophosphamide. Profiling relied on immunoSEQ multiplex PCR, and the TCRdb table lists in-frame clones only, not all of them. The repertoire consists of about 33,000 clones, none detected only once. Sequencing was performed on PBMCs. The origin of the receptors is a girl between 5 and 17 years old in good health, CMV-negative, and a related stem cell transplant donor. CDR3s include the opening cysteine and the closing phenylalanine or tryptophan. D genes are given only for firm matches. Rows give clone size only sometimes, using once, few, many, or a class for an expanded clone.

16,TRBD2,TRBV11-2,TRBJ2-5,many,CASSRGLAGPEETQYF,TGTGCCAGCAGCCGGGGACTAGCGGGACCCGAAGAGACCCAGTACTTC
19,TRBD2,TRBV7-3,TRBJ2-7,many,CASSLRSSGTSGTSYEQYF,TGTGCCAGCAGCTTAAGAAGTTCCGGGACTAGCGGGACCTCCTACGAGCAGTACTTC
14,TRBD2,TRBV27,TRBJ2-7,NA,CASSFGGGPYEQYF,TGTGCCAGCAGTTTCGGCGGGGGACCTTACGAGCAGTACTTC
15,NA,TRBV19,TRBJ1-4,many,CASSMGGRGNEKLFF,TGTGCCAGTAGTATGGGAGGTCGGGGAAATGAAAAACTGTTTTTT
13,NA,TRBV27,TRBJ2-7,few,CASSLSSPYEQYF,TGTGCCAGCAGTTTGTCCAGTCCCTACGAGCAGTACTTC
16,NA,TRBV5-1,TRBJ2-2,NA,CASSLARGANTGELFF,TGCGCCAGCAGCTTGGCCAGGGGAGCTAACACCGGGGAGCTGTTTTTT
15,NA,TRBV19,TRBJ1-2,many,CASSPREGPNYGYTF,TGTGCCAGTAGTCCCCGGGAGGGTCCGAACTATGGCTACACCTTC
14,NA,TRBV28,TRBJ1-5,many,CASRRLLRNQPQHF,TGTGCCAGCAGGCGTCTCTTACGCAATCAGCCCCAGCATTTT
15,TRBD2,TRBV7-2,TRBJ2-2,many,CASSLSGGNTGELFF,TGTGCCAGCAGCTTAAGCGGGGGAAACACCGGGGAGCTGTTTTTT
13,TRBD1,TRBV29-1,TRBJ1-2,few,CSALTGGATGYTF,TGCAGCGCCCTGACAGGGGGCGCGACTGGCTACACCTTC
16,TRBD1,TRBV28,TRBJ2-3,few,CASSNRGGGLTDTQYF,TGTGCCAGCAGCAACCGAGGGGGCGGGCTCACAGATACGCAGTATTTT
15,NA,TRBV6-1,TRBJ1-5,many,CASSGFQGSNQPQHF,TGTGCCAGCAGTGGGTTCCAGGGTAGCAATCAGCCCCAGCATTTT
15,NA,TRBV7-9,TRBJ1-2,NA,CASSLESEGGNGYTF,TGTGCCAGCAGCTTAGAGTCCGAAGGAGGGAATGGCTACACCTTC
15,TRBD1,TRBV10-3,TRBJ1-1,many,CAISFRQGGGTEAFF,TGTGCCATCAGTTTCCGACAGGGTGGAGGCACTGAAGCTTTCTTT
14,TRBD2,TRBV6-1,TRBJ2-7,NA,CASSGLAGGMGEYF,TGTGCCAGCAGTGGACTAGCGGGAGGTATGGGGGAGTACTTC
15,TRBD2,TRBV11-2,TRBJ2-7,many,CASSLEGTSGYEQYF,TGTGCCAGCAGCTTAGAGGGGACTAGCGGCTACGAGCAGTACTTC
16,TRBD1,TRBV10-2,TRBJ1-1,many,CASSEARTGSYTEAFF,TGCGCCAGCAGTGAGGCACGGACAGGGTCATACACTGAAGCTTTCTTT
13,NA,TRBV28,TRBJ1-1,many,CASTRTENTEAFF,TGTGCCAGCACCCGGACAGAGAACACTGAAGCTTTCTTT
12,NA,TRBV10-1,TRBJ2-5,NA,CASSEFGGEQYF,TGCGCCAGCAGTGAGTTCGGGGGAGAGCAGTACTTC
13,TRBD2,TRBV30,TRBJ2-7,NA,CAWRLAGAYEQYF,TGTGCCTGGAGACTAGCGGGGGCCTACGAGCAGTACTTC
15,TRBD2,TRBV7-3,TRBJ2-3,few,CASSLTSGAADTQYF,TGTGCCAGCAGCCTGACTAGCGGGGCCGCAGATACGCAGTATTTT
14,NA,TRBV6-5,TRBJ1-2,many,CASSYVGAREGYTF,TGTGCCAGCAGTTACGTGGGGGCCCGGGAAGGCTACACCTTC
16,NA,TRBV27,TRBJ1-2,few,CASSPKAPIGGYGYTF,TGTGCCAGCAGTCCTAAAGCCCCGATCGGGGGCTATGGCTACACCTTC
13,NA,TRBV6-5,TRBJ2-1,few,CASRLPDEDEQFF,TGTGCCAGCAGGCTCCCAGACGAGGATGAGCAGTTCTTC
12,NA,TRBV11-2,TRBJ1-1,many,CASSLRQAEAFF,TGTGCCAGCAGCCTCCGGCAGGCCGAAGCTTTCTTT
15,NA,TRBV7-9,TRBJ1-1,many,CASGDSSPLNTEAFF,TGTGCCAGCGGAGATTCCAGCCCCCTGAACACTGAAGCTTTCTTT
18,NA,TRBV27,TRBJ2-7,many,CASSLSSPHQEDSYEQYF,TGTGCCAGCAGTTTATCTTCCCCGCATCAGGAGGACTCCTACGAGCAGTACTTC
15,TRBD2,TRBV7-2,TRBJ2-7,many,CASSFQATSDYEQYF,TGTGCCAGCAGCTTTCAAGCGACTAGCGACTACGAGCAGTACTTC
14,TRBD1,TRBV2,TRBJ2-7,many,CASTPRTGDYEQYF,TGTGCCAGCACCCCGAGGACAGGGGACTACGAGCAGTACTTC
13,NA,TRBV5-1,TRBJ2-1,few,CASSSLRGNEQFF,TGCGCCAGCAGCTCCTTGAGAGGGAATGAGCAGTTCTTC
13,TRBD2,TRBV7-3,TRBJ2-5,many,CASSRGGQETQYF,TGTGCCAGCAGCCGGGGGGGTCAAGAGACCCAGTACTTC
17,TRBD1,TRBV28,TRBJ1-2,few,CASSFLPGGAKGSGYTF,TGTGCCAGCAGTTTTTTGCCAGGGGGCGCGAAGGGGAGTGGCTACACCTTC
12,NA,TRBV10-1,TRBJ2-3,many,CASRGRTDTQYF,TGCGCCAGCAGGGGGCGCACAGATACGCAGTATTTT
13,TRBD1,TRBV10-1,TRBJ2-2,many,CASTDRVAGELFF,TGCGCCAGCACCGACAGGGTGGCCGGGGAGCTGTTTTTT
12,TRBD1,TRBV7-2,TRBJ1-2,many,CASRINRGGYTF,TGTGCCAGCAGAATAAACAGGGGTGGCTACACCTTC
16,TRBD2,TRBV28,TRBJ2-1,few,CASSLWRRGSPNEQFF,TGTGCCAGCAGTTTATGGCGCCGCGGGAGCCCCAATGAGCAGTTCTTC
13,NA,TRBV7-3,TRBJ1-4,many,CASSLGGGEKLFF,TGTGCCAGCAGCTTAGGGGGGGGAGAAAAACTGTTTTTT
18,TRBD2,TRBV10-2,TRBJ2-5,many,CASSEAGLAGLHRETQYF,TGCGCCAGCAGTGAGGCGGGACTAGCGGGGCTACACAGGGAGACCCAGTACTTC
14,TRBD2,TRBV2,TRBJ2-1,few,CASSGTSGRLEQFF,TGTGCCAGCAGCGGGACTAGCGGTAGACTGGAACAGTTCTTC
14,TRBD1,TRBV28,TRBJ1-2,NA,CASTTQGVGYGYTF,TGTGCCAGCACCACTCAGGGGGTTGGCTATGGCTACACCTTC
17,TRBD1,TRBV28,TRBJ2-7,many,CASSWPYRGAFTYEQYF,TGTGCCAGCAGTTGGCCTTACAGGGGCGCTTTTACCTACGAGCAGTACTTC
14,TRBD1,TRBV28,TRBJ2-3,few,CASKPGQGTDTQYF,TGTGCCAGCAAACCGGGACAGGGCACAGATACGCAGTATTTT
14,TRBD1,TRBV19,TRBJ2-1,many,CASSIPDRGNEQFF,TGTGCCAGTAGTATCCCGGACAGGGGCAATGAGCAGTTCTTC
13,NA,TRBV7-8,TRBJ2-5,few,CASSLRDNARQYF,TGTGCCAGCAGCCTACGGGACAACGCACGGCAGTACTTC
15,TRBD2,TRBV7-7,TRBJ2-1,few,CASSLGLAGGDEQFF,TGTGCCAGCAGCTTAGGACTAGCGGGAGGAGATGAGCAGTTCTTC
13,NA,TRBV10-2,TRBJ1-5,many,CASSEEGRQPQHF,TGCGCCAGCAGTGAGGAGGGTCGGCAGCCCCAGCATTTT
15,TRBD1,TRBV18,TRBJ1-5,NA,CASSSGQGSNQPQHF,TGTGCCAGCTCTTCGGGACAGGGATCCAATCAGCCCCAGCATTTT
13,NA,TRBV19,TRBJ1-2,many,CASRKEGLGGYTF,TGTGCCAGTCGAAAGGAGGGTTTAGGCGGCTACACCTTC
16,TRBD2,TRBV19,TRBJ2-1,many,CASSRTSGSTYNEQFF,TGTGCCAGTAGTAGAACTAGCGGGAGTACCTACAATGAGCAGTTCTTC
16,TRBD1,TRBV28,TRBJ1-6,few,CASRRMTGGADSPLHF,TGTGCCAGCAGACGAATGACAGGGGGCGCGGATTCACCCCTCCACTTT
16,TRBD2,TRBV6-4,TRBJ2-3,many,CASSDSSGGNTDTQYF,TGTGCCAGCAGTGACTCTAGCGGGGGGAACACAGATACGCAGTATTTT
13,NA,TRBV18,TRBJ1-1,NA,CASSVIGYTEAFF,TGTGCCAGCTCGGTAATCGGGTACACTGAAGCTTTCTTT
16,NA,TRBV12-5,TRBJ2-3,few,CASGLVVRGSTDTQYF,TGTGCTAGTGGTTTGGTCGTAAGGGGCAGCACAGATACGCAGTATTTT
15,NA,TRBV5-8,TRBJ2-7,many,CASSTGRGYNYEQYF,TGTGCCAGCTCAACCGGCAGGGGATATAACTACGAGCAGTACTTC